The source of this T cell receptor beta chain is a study of shared clonotypes between healthy human individuals. The naive CD8 population came from CD45RO-negative cells selected for CCR7, without terminally differentiated effector memory CD45RA+ cells. Each sample came from a Caucasian adult donor living in Nashville, Tennessee. Only in-frame clones appear in the TCRdb table, and some are missing; sequencing was by immunoSEQ multiplex PCR. In the table there are some 2,000,000 clones, 85% to 95% of which are singletons. The CDR3 loop spans 14 amino acids. Looked up from germline, CDR1 is MDHEN and CDR2 is SYDVKM. The ends were cut back, 3 bases at V and 4 bases at J, with 12 bases in the middle.

The source is a man younger than 35 in good health. The chain is built from TRBV28 and TRBJ1-1; D not certain. Sequencing used naive CD8+ T cells sorted from blood. CDR3 sequence: CASSFGEGSTEAFF. The CDR3 DNA sequence: TGTGCCAGCAGTTTCGGGGAGGGCTCCACTGAAGCTTTCTTT. The full variable domain, rest sourced from reference TRBV28 and TRBJ1-1, is DVKVTQSSRYLVKRTGEKVFLECVQDMDHENMFWYRQDPGLGLRLIYFSYDVKMKEKGDIPEGYSVSREKKERFSLILESASTNQTSMYLCASSFGEGSTEAFFGQGTRLTVV.